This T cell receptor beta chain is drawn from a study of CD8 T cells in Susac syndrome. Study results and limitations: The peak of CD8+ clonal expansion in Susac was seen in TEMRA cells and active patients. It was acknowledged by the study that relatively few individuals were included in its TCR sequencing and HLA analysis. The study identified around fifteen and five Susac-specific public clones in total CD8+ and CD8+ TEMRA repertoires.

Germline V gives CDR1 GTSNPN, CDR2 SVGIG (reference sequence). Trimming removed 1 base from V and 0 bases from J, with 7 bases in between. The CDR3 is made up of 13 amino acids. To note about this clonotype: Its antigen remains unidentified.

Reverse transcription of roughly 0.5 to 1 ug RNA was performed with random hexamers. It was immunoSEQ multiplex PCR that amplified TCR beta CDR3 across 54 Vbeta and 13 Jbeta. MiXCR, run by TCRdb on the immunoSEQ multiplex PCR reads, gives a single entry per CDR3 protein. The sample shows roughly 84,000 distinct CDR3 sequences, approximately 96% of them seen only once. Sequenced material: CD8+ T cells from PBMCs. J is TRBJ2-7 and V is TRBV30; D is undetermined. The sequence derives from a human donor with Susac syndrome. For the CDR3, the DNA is TGTGCCTGGAGTGAGGGCATCTCCTACGAGCAGTACTTC. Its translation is CAWSEGISYEQYF.